The 30 T cell receptor beta chains below come from one sample, sequenced in a study of T cells in Graves' hyperthyroidism and ophthalmopathy. It was RNA transcripts that yielded the amplified TCR beta CDR3 regions. With the HTBI primer set, the TCR CDR3 went through a first round of RT-PCR. TCRdb used MiXCR to reprocess the multiplex PCR reads, holding one entry per CDR3 protein. The sample includes approximately 740,000 distinct CDR3 sequences, approximately 14% of them seen just once. The sequenced sample was blood. All receptors derive from a woman between 18 and 29 years old with Graves' hyperthyroidism.

This clonotype has only a few counts. The genes are TRBV12-3 or TRBV12-4 and TRBJ1-5, with 7 bases aligning to TRBD1. Trimming at V came to 6 bases and at J to 7 bases, leaving 21 bases not matched to a gene. This CDR3 is 18 amino acids long. CDR3 protein: CASSRDRSGRGPGQPQHF. The CDR3 bases are TGTGCCAGCAGCCGTGACAGGTCGGGAAGGGGGCCCGGGCAGCCCCAGCATTTT.

This clonotype was detected ten times or more. The J gene is TRBJ2-1, the V gene TRBV7-9; D is ambiguous. Trimming stripped 1 base from V and 1 base from J, with 8 bases between. The CDR3 extends over 15 amino acids. Germline CDR1 and CDR2: SEHNR and FQNEAQ (reference sequence). As DNA, the CDR3 is TGTGCCAGCAGCTTAGAATTGGGTTCCTACAATGAGCAGTTCTTC. It codes for CASSLELGSYNEQFF.

The rearrangement joins TRBV5-4 to TRBJ1-2; tentative D call: TRBD1 (5 bases). The germline V and J ends were trimmed by 4 bases and 1 base, with 17 bases remaining between them. Per the germline V gene, CDR1 is SGHNT and CDR2 is YYREEE (reference sequence). CDR3 size: 16 residues. CDR3 nucleotide sequence: TGTGCCAGCAGCAAAAGGGCGACAGTGATTAACTATGGCTACACCTTC. It encodes CASSKRATVINYGYTF.

This clonotype was observed a handful of times. The chain uses TRBV29-1 and TRBJ1-1, with D unresolved. CDR3 length: 10 residues. The V end lost 6 bases, the J end lost 8 bases, and 10 bases lay between the germline ends. The germline CDR1 and CDR2 sequences are SQVTM and ANQGSEA. For the CDR3, the DNA is TGCAGCGTGCTGGGGATAGAAGCTTTCTTT. As protein: CSVLGIEAFF. Full variable domain (outside the CDR3, taken from reference TRBV29-1 and TRBJ1-1): SAVISQKPSRDICQRGTSLTIQCQVDSQVTMMFWYRQQPGQSLTLIATANQGSEATYESGFVIDKFPISRPNLTFSTLTVSNMSPEDSSIYLCSVLGIEAFFGQGTRLTVV.

The chain joins TRBV29-1 to TRBJ2-5, with TRBD2 matching 9 bases. V was pared by 4 bases and J by 0 bases, with 18 bases of the junction left unmatched. The CDR3 loop spans 19 amino acids. The germline V gene has CDR1 SQVTM and CDR2 ANQGSEA. The CDR3 DNA reads TGCAGCGTTGCCCGTGCGGCTAGCGGGACCCCCCTGTACCAAGAGACCCAGTACTTC. Residues: CSVARAASGTPLYQETQYF.

This clonotype was found many times. The chain couples TRBV2 to TRBJ2-1; D is perhaps TRBD1 (5 bases). Trimming left V 6 bases short and J 0 bases short, with 12 bases between. CDR1 SNHLY and CDR2 FYNNEI come from the germline V gene. The length of the CDR3 is 15 residues. The CDR3 sequence: CASRMTESSYNEQFF. The CDR3 DNA follows: TGTGCCAGCAGGATGACAGAGAGCTCCTACAATGAGCAGTTCTTC.

Ten or more counts support this clonotype. The J gene is TRBJ2-2, the V gene TRBV3-1; perhaps TRBD2 as D (5 bases). The CDR3 runs to 18 residues. In germline, CDR1 is LGHDT, CDR2 YNNKEL (reference sequence). The V gene lost 4 bases and the J gene lost 1 base, with 19 bases spanning the gap. The CDR3 loop reads CASSPTRRVWVNTGELFF. CDR3 nucleotides: TGTGCCAGCAGCCCTACTAGACGGGTGTGGGTGAACACCGGGGAGCTGTTTTTT.

In its sample, this clonotype was seen a few times. V gene TRBV15 combines with J gene TRBJ2-3; D is possibly TRBD1 or TRBD2 (5 bases each). The V and J ends lost 5 bases and 3 bases respectively, with 15 bases between them. This CDR3 spans 15 amino acids. Germline CDR1 reads LNHNV; CDR2 reads YYDKDF (reference sequence). The chain's CDR3 is CATSHTSWGTDTQYF. CDR3 in DNA: TGTGCCACCAGCCATACGTCATGGGGGACAGATACGCAGTATTTT.

This clonotype was counted at least ten times. The chain recombines TRBV7-2 with TRBJ2-1; 10 bases agree with TRBD2. V shed 6 bases, J shed 7 bases, and the junction held 6 bases outside the gene matches. This CDR3 has 14 residues. Looked up from germline, CDR1 is SGHTA and CDR2 is FQGNSA. The CDR3 DNA sequence: TGTGCCAGCAGGCCTAGCGGGAGCCGGAATGAGCAGTTCTTC. It translates to CASRPSGSRNEQFF. Combining the CDR3 with reference TRBV7-2 and TRBJ2-1 gives the whole variable domain GAGVSQSPSNKVTEKGKDVELRCDPISGHTALYWYRQSLGQGLEFLIYFQGNSAPDKSGLPSDRFSAERTGGSVSTLTIQRTQQEDSAVYLCASRPSGSRNEQFFGPGTRLTVL.

The chain recombines TRBV19 with TRBJ1-2; D is unresolved. Between the trimmed V and J ends, which lost 5 bases and 8 bases, there was a span of 12 bases. The germline V gene encodes CDR1 LNHDA and CDR2 SQIVND (reference sequence). This CDR3 region has 12 residues. CDR3 sequence reads: CASSPSAGGYTF. As DNA, the CDR3 is TGTGCCAGTAGTCCCTCGGCGGGCGGCTACACCTTC.

This clonotype appeared many times. V is TRBV3-1 and J is TRBJ2-1; a possible D gene is TRBD2 (6 bases). The germline V gene encodes CDR1 LGHDT and CDR2 YNNKEL (reference sequence). There are 13 residues in the CDR3. V lost 1 base and J lost 6, with 7 bases in between. The DNA for the CDR3 is TGTGCCAGCAGCCAAGCCGGGGGCAATGAGCAGTTCTTC. Its translation is CASSQAGGNEQFF.

At least ten counts were recorded for this clonotype. The chain joins TRBV15 to TRBJ1-1; D unresolved. Germline CDR1 LNHNV, CDR2 YYDKDF (reference sequence). Trimming removed 0 bases at V and 2 bases at J, with 7 bases between. CDR3 size: 14 residues. This CDR3 reads CATSREGGNTEAFF. The CDR3 DNA sequence: TGTGCCACCAGCAGAGAAGGCGGAAACACTGAAGCTTTCTTT.

The chain employs TRBV5-6 and TRBJ1-1; TRBD1 matches 7 bases. V shed 0 bases, J shed 6 bases, and the junction held 5 bases outside the gene matches. Germline loops: CDR1 SGHDT, CDR2 YYEEEE. The CDR3 is 14 amino acids. For the CDR3, the DNA is TGTGCCAGCAGCTTGGCCGACAGGGCCGCTGAAGCTTTCTTT. It yields the protein CASSLADRAAEAFF.

To note about this clonotype: A much larger clonotype is one base distant, so this may be a read error. The J gene is TRBJ2-7, the V gene TRBV7-9, with 9 bases aligning to TRBD1. Germline CDR1 reads SEHNR; CDR2 reads FQNEAQ (reference sequence). This CDR3 is 15 amino acids long. V lost 5 bases, J lost 6 bases, and 11 bases stayed unmatched. In DNA, the CDR3 is TGTGCCAGCAGCAGATACTCGGGACAGGGCCTCGAGCAGTACTTC. Translation gives CASSRYSGQGLEQYF.

This clonotype was detected only a few times. The chain joins TRBV12-5 to TRBJ2-2; D perhaps matches TRBD1 (5 bases). CDR1 is LGHNT, CDR2 FRNRAP, per germline. V lost 2 bases, J lost 6 bases, and 10 bases lay in between. The CDR3 runs 14 residues. This CDR3 reads CASGLPTAPGELFF. CDR3 nucleotide sequence: TGTGCTAGTGGTTTGCCGACAGCTCCCGGGGAGCTGTTTTTT.

This clonotype occurred many times. The chain recombines TRBV6-1 with TRBJ2-1; D perhaps matches TRBD2 (5 bases). Germline V gene sequence: CDR1 MNHNS, CDR2 SASEGT. This CDR3 contains 13 residues. V was shortened by 8 bases and J by 7 bases, with 15 bases between the two germline ends. CDR3 region: CASQDFSNNEQFF. The CDR3 DNA follows: TGTGCCAGCCAGGACTTCTCAAATAATGAGCAGTTCTTC.

This clonotype was counted a few times. The V call is TRBV4-1, the J call TRBJ1-5; 8 nucleotides agree with TRBD1. The germline CDR1 and CDR2 sequences are MGHRA and YSYEKL. The CDR3 is made up of 16 amino acids. The J segment lost 2 bases and the V segment lost 0 bases, leaving 3 bases of the junction unmatched. The CDR3 here is CASSQDGQGGNQPQHF. The DNA for the CDR3 is TGCGCCAGCAGCCAAGACGGACAGGGTGGCAATCAGCCCCAGCATTTT.

This clonotype appeared a few times. The chain uses TRBV20-1 and TRBJ2-1; the D gene is possibly TRBD2 (5 bases). This CDR3 has 13 amino acids. Per germline, CDR1 DFQATT and CDR2 SNEGSKA (reference sequence). V was cut by 3 bases and J by 3 bases, with 9 bases left in between. CDR3 coding DNA: TGCAGTGCTAGGGACGGGATCTACAATGAGCAGTTCTTC. Protein product: CSARDGIYNEQFF.

The rearrangement joins TRBV9 to TRBJ1-1; the match to TRBD1 covers 10 bases. With 4 bases clipped from V and 7 bases from J, the junction kept 4 bases outside the gene matches. Germline CDR1 SGDLS, CDR2 YYNGEE. The CDR3 length is 13 residues. The CDR3 sequence: CASSPGQGNEAFF. The CDR3 region has the DNA TGTGCCAGCAGCCCGGGACAGGGGAATGAAGCTTTCTTT.

This clonotype was counted at least ten times. This chain links TRBV10-3 with TRBJ2-3, with D perhaps given as TRBD1 or TRBD2 (6 bases each). Germline CDR1 reads ENHRY; CDR2 reads SYGVKD. The CDR3 runs 13 residues. The V and J ends lost 4 bases and 4 bases respectively, with 9 bases between them. As DNA, the CDR3 is TGTGCCATCAGTGGGGGGGCAGCAGATACGCAGTATTTT. It codes for CAISGGAADTQYF.

The table lists this clonotype with a few counts. The V and J genes are TRBV6-1 and TRBJ2-2; 10 bases agree with TRBD1. Trimming cost V 9 bases and J 0 bases; bases outside gene matches: 7. Per the germline V gene, CDR1 is MNHNS and CDR2 is SASEGT. The CDR3 length is 16 residues. The CDR3 coding sequence is TGTGCCAGTACACGAGGGACAGGGGCGAACACCGGGGAGCTGTTTTTT. Protein: CASTRGTGANTGELFF.

This clonotype has a count of ten or more. This rearrangement joins TRBV2 to TRBJ1-4, with D possibly TRBD1 on 5 matching bases. This CDR3 has 13 amino acids. Germline V gene sequence: CDR1 SNHLY, CDR2 FYNNEI. V was shortened by 5 bases and J by 5 bases, with 9 bases between the two germline ends. CDR3 DNA sequence: TGTGCCAGCAGTTCGGACACGAATGAAAAACTGTTTTTT. Protein: CASSSDTNEKLFF.

For this clonotype: One end of the junction does not line up with germline, which may come from a read error. The chain couples TRBV7-9 to TRBJ2-7; D may be TRBD1 (6 bases). The CDR3 extends over 14 amino acids. Looked up from germline, CDR1 is SEHNR and CDR2 is FQNEAQ (reference sequence). The CDR3, as DNA: TGTGCCAGCAGAGATTCAGGGGTCTCCAACGAGCAGTACTTC. Encoded protein: CASRDSGVSNEQYF.

This clonotype was counted a few times. This chain joins TRBV5-1 and TRBJ1-2; no clear D. The CDR3 extends over 17 amino acids. The ends were cut back, 2 bases at V and 0 bases at J, with 17 bases in the middle. Germline-derived CDR1 and CDR2 are SGHRS and YFSETQ. CDR3 loop: CASSLGRRRESNYGYTF. In nucleotides, the CDR3 is TGCGCCAGCAGCTTAGGGAGGAGGCGAGAATCTAACTATGGCTACACCTTC.

This clonotype was found many times. This chain links TRBV20-1 with TRBJ2-7, with 9 bases fitting TRBD2. With V trimmed by 4 bases and J by 5 bases, 9 bases remained unmatched. This CDR3 contains 14 residues. CDR1 and CDR2 (germline): DFQATT, SNEGSKA (reference sequence). The CDR3 is CSAIRLADSHEQYF. The CDR3 DNA follows: TGCAGTGCTATACGACTAGCGGATTCACACGAGCAGTACTTC.

This clonotype was picked up many times. The chain links TRBV20-1 to TRBJ2-7, with D unclear. The CDR3 spans 14 residues. Germline CDR1 reads DFQATT; CDR2 reads SNEGSKA (reference sequence). The V end lost 0 bases, the J end lost 3 bases, and 12 bases lay between the germline ends. This chain's CDR3 is CSARDSGRLYEQYF. The CDR3 DNA reads as TGCAGTGCTAGAGATTCCGGACGGCTCTACGAGCAGTACTTC.

This chain joins TRBV28 and TRBJ1-1; unclear D gene. The ends were cut back, 3 bases at V and 1 base at J, with 9 bases in the middle. This CDR3 is built from 14 residues. Germline V gene data show CDR1 as MDHEN and CDR2 as SYDVKM. This CDR3 reads CASSFFGENTEAFF. CDR3 nucleotides: TGTGCCAGCAGTTTTTTCGGGGAGAACACTGAAGCTTTCTTT.

This clonotype has a handful of counts. The rearrangement uses TRBV4-1 and TRBJ2-7; TRBD1 matches 10 bases. Germline V gives CDR1 MGHRA, CDR2 YSYEKL. The CDR3 has 16 residues. V lost 1 base to trimming and J lost 3 bases; unmatched junction nucleotides: 6. CDR3 amino acids: CASSQASRDRGYEQYF. DNA of the CDR3: TGCGCCAGCAGCCAAGCCTCCCGGGACAGGGGCTACGAGCAGTACTTC.

The V gene is TRBV20-1, the J gene TRBJ2-5, with a weak D call TRBD2 (5 bases). The germline gives CDR1 DFQATT, CDR2 SNEGSKA (reference sequence). V gave up 6 bases and J gave up 0 bases, with 11 bases separating them. The length of the CDR3 is 13 residues. DNA of the CDR3: TGCAGTGCAGGTCGGGGAGACCAAGAGACCCAGTACTTC. Protein sequence: CSAGRGDQETQYF.

This clonotype was counted many times. CDR3 coding DNA: TGTGCCAGCAGTTTTCAGGGGGCTTACGGGGAGCTGTTTTTT. This gives the protein CASSFQGAYGELFF. J is TRBJ2-2 and V is TRBV12-3 or TRBV12-4; 8 bases agree with TRBD1. The CDR3 spans 14 residues. Trimming at V came to 3 bases and at J to 7 bases, leaving 4 bases not matched to a gene.